A selection of T cell receptor beta chains follows, all from one sample in a study of T-cell reconstitution after alpha-beta-depleted transplantation in children. From the PCR reads, TCRdb called clonotypes with MiXCR, one entry per CDR3 protein. The sample yields about 980,000 distinct CDR3 sequences, around 30% seen once. The starting material was PBMCs, mostly from graft donor cells, obtained 360 days after TCRalphabeta/CD19-depleted stem cell transplant. Receptors originate from a boy younger than two who had a stem cell transplant for SCID, so the T cells may come from the graft donor. Both conserved end residues are part of each CDR3. The D gene is left open where the match is weak. Part of the rows lack a size; the others show once, few, many or a class for expanded clones.

>TRBV21-1|few|TRBJ2-1|15|.
CASELGTSVYNEQFF
TGTGCCAGCGAGCTAGGGACTAGCGTATACAATGAGCAGTTCTTC
>TRBV4-3|few|TRBJ1-3|18|TRBD1
CASSQIPPGQGFGNTIYF
TGCGCCAGCAGCCAGATCCCCCCGGGACAGGGATTTGGAAACACCATATATTTT
>TRBV12-3/TRBV12-4|few|TRBJ2-7|15|.
CASSLGVPSSYEQYF
TGTGCCAGCAGTTTAGGGGTCCCGAGCTCCTACGAGCAGTACTTC
>TRBV14|.|TRBJ2-2|15|.
CASSQVRRNTGELFF
TGTGCCAGCAGCCAAGTTCGTAGAAACACCGGGGAGCTGTTTTTT
>TRBV5-5|few|TRBJ2-7|13|.
CASGFVPLHEQYF
TGTGCCAGCGGATTTGTTCCTCTCCACGAGCAGTACTTC
>TRBV4-1|.|TRBJ2-3|17|TRBD1
CASSQDRGTGRTDTQYF
TGCGCCAGCAGCCAAGATCGAGGGACAGGGAGGACAGATACGCAGTATTTT
>TRBV4-3|.|TRBJ1-1|16|.
CASSPSHGTVNTEAFF
TGCGCCAGCAGCCCTAGTCACGGGACGGTGAACACTGAAGCTTTCTTT
>TRBV27|few|TRBJ2-5|14|.
CASSPRLGGETQYF
TGTGCCAGCAGTCCCCGGCTGGGAGGAGAGACCCAGTACTTC
>TRBV7-6|.|TRBJ2-2|15|.
CASSLQGIGTGELFF
TGTGCCAGCAGCTTACAGGGGATTGGCACCGGGGAGCTGTTTTTT
>TRBV4-3|few|TRBJ1-4|15|.
CASSQTGWANEKLFF
TGCGCCAGCAGCCAAACGGGGTGGGCTAATGAAAAACTGTTTTTT
>TRBV9|.|TRBJ2-5|18|TRBD2
CASSVGLAGGTRQETQYF
TGTGCCAGCAGCGTAGGCCTAGCGGGGGGGACTCGCCAAGAGACCCAGTACTTC
>TRBV20-1|.|TRBJ2-7|13|.
CSAQTGRTYEQYF
TGCAGTGCCCAGACAGGCCGTACCTACGAGCAGTACTTC